Given below is one TCR beta chain in context. Clones were read by immunoSEQ multiplex PCR, and TCRdb kept only the in-frame ones, dropping some. There are 60,000 to 75,000 clones in the sample; 93% occur only once, and under 4.5% lies in the top ten. Germline V gene sequence: CDR1 DFQATT, CDR2 SNEGSKA (reference sequence). Trimming took off 3 bases at V and 5 bases at J, with 7 bases between the two ends. This CDR3 contains 11 residues. The V gene is TRBV20-1, the J gene TRBJ1-1; D is ambiguous. This receptor was taken from a man aged 35-49 years with rheumatoid arthritis. Specimen: PBMCs. In DNA, the CDR3 is TGCAGTGCTAGCAAGGATACTGAAGCTTTCTTT. Its translation: CSASKDTEAFF.